These T cell receptor beta chains were read from a single sample in a study of T cells in Graves' hyperthyroidism and ophthalmopathy. TCRdb reprocessed the multiplex PCR reads with MiXCR, giving one entry per CDR3 protein. The sample has a few hundred thousand distinct CDR3 sequences, around 46% seen once; the top ten hold nearly 8.5%. Sample: peripheral blood or thyroid tissue (not recorded which). The receptors shown here come from a woman under 30 with Graves' hyperthyroidism. The CDR3 runs from the conserved cysteine through the conserved F or W. D genes are given only for firm matches. Rows give clone size only sometimes, using once, few, many, or a class for an expanded clone.

clone_size	d_call	v_call	j_call	cdr3_nt	cdr3_aa
many	.	TRBV9	TRBJ1-4	TGTGCCAGCAGCGTAGCGACAGATGAAAAACTGTTTTTT	CASSVATDEKLFF
.	TRBD1	TRBV7-2	TRBJ1-1	TGTGCCAGCAGCGTAGGGGACAGGGGGAACACTGAAGCTTTCTTT	CASSVGDRGNTEAFF
.	TRBD1	TRBV19	TRBJ2-7	TGTGCCAGTAGTATTTTACCGGGACAGGCTTCCTACGAGCAGTACTTC	CASSILPGQASYEQYF
.	.	TRBV5-1	TRBJ2-2	TGCGCCAGCAGCTTGGTGGCAGGGTTGATAGGCACCGGGGAGCTGTTTTTT	CASSLVAGLIGTGELFF
many	.	TRBV19	TRBJ1-1	TGTGCCAGTAGTATGGTGCAGAACACTGAAGCTTTCTTT	CASSMVQNTEAFF
few	TRBD1	TRBV7-9	TRBJ1-2	TGTGCCAGCAGTTGGGACAGCGGAGGGGAAGGCTACACCTTC	CASSWDSGGEGYTF
few	.	TRBV25-1	TRBJ1-4	TGTGCCAGCAGTGATTCGGCTAATGAAAAACTGTTTTTT	CASSDSANEKLFF
.	.	TRBV12-3/TRBV12-4	TRBJ2-2	TGTGCCAGCAGTCCCCGGTCAAGGCCCGGGGAGCTGTTTTTT	CASSPRSRPGELFF
.	.	TRBV20-1	TRBJ1-5	TGCAGTGCTAGAGATGTTTTCAACAATCAGCCCCAGCATTTT	CSARDVFNNQPQHF
once	TRBD1	TRBV2	TRBJ2-2	TGTGCCAGCATGTACAGGGGGCGCACCGGGGAGCTGTTTTTT	CASMYRGRTGELFF
few	.	TRBV19	TRBJ1-1	TGTGCCAGTACCCCCGGGGCAGGGCATCCTGCTGAAGCTTTCTTT	CASTPGAGHPAEAFF
many	.	TRBV29-1	TRBJ1-2	TGCAGCGTTGTCCGGGGGAACTATGGCTACACCTTC	CSVVRGNYGYTF
few	.	TRBV7-2	TRBJ1-2	TGTGCCAGCACCCCCCTTCAAGGGCCGAGTAACTATGGCTACACCTTC	CASTPLQGPSNYGYTF
few	.	TRBV7-9	TRBJ2-7	TGTGCCAGCAGCTTAGCGCTGGCTCAACGGGAGGAGCAGTACTTC	CASSLALAQREEQYF